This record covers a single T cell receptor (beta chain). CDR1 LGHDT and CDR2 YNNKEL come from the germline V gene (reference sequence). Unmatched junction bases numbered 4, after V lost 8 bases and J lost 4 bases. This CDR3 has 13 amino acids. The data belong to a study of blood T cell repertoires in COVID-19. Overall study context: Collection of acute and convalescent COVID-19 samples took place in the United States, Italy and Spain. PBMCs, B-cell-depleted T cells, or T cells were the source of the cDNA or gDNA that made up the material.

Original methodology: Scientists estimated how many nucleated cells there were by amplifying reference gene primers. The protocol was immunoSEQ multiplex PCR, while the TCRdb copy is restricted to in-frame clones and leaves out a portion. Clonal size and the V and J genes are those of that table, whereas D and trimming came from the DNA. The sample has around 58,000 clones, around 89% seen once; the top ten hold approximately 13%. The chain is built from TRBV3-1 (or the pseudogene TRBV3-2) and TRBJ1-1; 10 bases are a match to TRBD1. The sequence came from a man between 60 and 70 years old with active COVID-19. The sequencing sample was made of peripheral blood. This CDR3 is CASSWDRGTEAFF. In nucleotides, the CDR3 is TGTGCCAGCTCATGGGACAGGGGCACTGAAGCTTTCTTT.